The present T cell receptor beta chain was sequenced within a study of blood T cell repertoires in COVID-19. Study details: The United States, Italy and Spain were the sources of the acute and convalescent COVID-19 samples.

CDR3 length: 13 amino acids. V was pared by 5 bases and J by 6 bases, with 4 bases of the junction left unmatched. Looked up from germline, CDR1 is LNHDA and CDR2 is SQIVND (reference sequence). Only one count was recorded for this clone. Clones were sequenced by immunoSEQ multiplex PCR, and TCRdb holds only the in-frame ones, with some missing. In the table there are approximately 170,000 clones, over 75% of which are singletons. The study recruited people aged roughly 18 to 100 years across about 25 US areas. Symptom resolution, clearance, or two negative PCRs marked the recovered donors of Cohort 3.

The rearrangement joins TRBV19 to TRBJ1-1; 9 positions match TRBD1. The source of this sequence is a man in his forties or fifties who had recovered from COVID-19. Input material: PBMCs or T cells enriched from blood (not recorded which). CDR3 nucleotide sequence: TGTGCCAGTAGTCGCGGGACAGGGTCTGAAGCTTTCTTT. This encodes CASSRGTGSEAFF. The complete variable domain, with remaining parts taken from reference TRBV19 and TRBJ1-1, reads DGGITQSPKYLFRKEGQNVTLSCEQNLNHDAMYWYRQDPGQGLRLIYYSQIVNDFQKGDIAEGYSVSREKKESFPLTVTSAQKNPTAFYLCASSRGTGSEAFFGQGTRLTVV.